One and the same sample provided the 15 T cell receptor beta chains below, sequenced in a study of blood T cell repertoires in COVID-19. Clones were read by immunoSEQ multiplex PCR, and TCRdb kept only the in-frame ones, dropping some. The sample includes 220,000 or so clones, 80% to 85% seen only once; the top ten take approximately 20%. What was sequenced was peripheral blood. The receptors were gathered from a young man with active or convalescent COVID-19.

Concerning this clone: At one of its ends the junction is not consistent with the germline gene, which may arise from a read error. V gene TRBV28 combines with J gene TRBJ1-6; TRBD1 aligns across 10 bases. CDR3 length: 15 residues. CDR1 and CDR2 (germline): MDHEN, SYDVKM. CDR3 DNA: TGTGCCAGCAGTGTCCGACAGGGGGCCCGTGATGGGAATTACTTT. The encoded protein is CASSVRQGARDGNYF.

CDR3 DNA sequence: TGCGCCAGCAGCCAAACGAGGACAGGAATTAATTCACCCCTCCACTTT. This translates into CASSQTRTGINSPLHF. The V call is TRBV4-3, the J call TRBJ1-6, with 7 bases that match TRBD1. The V gene's germline CDR1 is LGHNA and CDR2 YSLEER. J lost 6 bases, V lost 2 bases, and 7 bases had no gene match. The CDR3 is 16 residues long.

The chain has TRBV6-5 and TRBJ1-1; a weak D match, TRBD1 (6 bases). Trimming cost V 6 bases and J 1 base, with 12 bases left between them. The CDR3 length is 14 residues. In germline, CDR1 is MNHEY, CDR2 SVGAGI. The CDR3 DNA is TGTGCCAGCAGGTGGGAGGGGGGGAACACTGAAGCTTTCTTT. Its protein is CASRWEGGNTEAFF.

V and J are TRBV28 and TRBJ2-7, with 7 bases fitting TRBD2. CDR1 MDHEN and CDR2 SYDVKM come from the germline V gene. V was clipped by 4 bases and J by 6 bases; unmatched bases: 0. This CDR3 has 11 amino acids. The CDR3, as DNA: TGTGCCAGCAGTTGGGGGGGCGAGCAGTACTTC. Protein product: CASSWGGEQYF.

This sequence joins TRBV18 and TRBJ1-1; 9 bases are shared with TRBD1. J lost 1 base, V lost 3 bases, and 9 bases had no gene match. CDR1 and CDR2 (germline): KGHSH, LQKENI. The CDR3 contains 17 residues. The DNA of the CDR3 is TGTGCCAGCTCACCCCTGGGACAGGGAATTTCGAACACTGAAGCTTTCTTT. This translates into CASSPLGQGISNTEAFF. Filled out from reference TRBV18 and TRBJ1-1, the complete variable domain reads NAGVMQNPRHLVRRRGQEARLRCSPMKGHSHVYWYRQLPEEGLKFMVYLQKENIIDESGMPKERFSAEFPKEGPSILRIQQVVRGDSAAYFCASSPLGQGISNTEAFFGQGTRLTVV.

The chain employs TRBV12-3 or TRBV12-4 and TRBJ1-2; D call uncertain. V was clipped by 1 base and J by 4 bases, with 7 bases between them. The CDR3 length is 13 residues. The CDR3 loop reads CASSLGGRYGYTF. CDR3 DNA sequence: TGTGCCAGCAGTTTAGGAGGGCGCTATGGCTACACCTTC.

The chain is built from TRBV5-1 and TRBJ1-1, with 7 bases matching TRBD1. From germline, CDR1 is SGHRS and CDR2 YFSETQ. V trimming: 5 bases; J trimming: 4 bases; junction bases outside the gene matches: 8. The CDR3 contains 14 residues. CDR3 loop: CASRFWTGSTEAFF. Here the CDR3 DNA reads TGCGCCAGCAGGTTTTGGACAGGCTCCACTGAAGCTTTCTTT.

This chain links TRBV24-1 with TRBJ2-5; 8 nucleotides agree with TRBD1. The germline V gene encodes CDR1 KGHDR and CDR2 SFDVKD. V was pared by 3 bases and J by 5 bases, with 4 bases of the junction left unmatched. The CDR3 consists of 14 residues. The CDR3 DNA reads TGTGCCACCAGTGATGCAGGGGGCGGGGAGACCCAGTACTTC. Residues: CATSDAGGGETQYF.

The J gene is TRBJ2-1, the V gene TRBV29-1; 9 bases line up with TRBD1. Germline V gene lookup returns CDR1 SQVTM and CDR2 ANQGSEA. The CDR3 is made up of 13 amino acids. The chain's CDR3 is CAGQGGSYNEQFF. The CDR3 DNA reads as TGCGCGGGACAGGGCGGCTCCTACAATGAGCAGTTCTTC.

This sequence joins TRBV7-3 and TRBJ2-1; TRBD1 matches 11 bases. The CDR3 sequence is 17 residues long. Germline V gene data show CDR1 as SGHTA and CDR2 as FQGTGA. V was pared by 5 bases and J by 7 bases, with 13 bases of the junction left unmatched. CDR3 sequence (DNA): TGTGCCAGCAGCCCTCTGGTAGGGACAGGGGGTCGGAATGAGCAGTTCTTC. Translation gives CASSPLVGTGGRNEQFF.

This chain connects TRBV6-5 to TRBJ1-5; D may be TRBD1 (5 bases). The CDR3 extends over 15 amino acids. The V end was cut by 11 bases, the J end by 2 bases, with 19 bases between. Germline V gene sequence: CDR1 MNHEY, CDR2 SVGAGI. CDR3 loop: CAAYQGDWGNQPQHF. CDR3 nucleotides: TGTGCCGCTTACCAAGGGGATTGGGGCAATCAGCCCCAGCATTTT.

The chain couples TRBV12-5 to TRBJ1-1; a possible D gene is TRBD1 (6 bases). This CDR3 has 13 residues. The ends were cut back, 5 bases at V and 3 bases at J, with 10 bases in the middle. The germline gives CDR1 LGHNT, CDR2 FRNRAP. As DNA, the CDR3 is TGTGCTAGTGGTCTAGGACAGTACACTGAAGCTTTCTTT. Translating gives CASGLGQYTEAFF.

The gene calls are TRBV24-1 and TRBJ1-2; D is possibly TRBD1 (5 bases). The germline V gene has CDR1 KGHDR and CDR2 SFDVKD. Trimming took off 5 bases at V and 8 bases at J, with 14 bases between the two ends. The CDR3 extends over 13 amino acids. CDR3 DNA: TGTGCCACCAGTGCTCACCAGGGCCGGGGCTACACCTTC. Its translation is CATSAHQGRGYTF.

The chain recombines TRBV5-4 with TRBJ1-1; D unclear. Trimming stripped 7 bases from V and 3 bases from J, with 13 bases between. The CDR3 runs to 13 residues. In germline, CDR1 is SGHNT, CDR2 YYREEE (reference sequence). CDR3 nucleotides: TGTGCCAGCGGCGGGCGAGGAGACACTGAAGCTTTCTTT. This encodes CASGGRGDTEAFF.

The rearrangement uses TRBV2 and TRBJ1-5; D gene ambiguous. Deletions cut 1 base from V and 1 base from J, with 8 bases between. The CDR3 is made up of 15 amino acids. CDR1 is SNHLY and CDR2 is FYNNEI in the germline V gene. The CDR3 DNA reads TGTGCCAGCAGTGAAGTACCTAGGAGCAATCAGCCCCAGCATTTT. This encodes CASSEVPRSNQPQHF.